This T cell receptor (beta chain) was recovered during a study of CD8+ T cells in alopecia areata. It was from PBMCs that CD4+ and CD8+ T cells were sorted. RNA extraction was followed by reverse transcription into cDNA, which acted as the sequencing template. Libraries were prepared by immunoSEQ multiplex PCR; TCRdb keeps only in-frame clonotypes and omits some of them. The top ten hold 20% to 25% of the sample, which has about 110,000 clones, 55% to 70% seen once. CDR1 is PRHDT, CDR2 FYEKMQ, per germline (reference sequence). V shed 4 bases and J 4 bases; nucleotides not matched to a gene: 5. CDR3 length equals 16 residues.

This chain connects TRBV13 to TRBJ2-5; 14 bases map to TRBD2. The sequenced sample consisted of NKG2D-low CD8+ T cells sorted from blood. This TCR was sampled from a human donor with alopecia areata. CDR3 protein: CASSSPGTSGRETQYF. The CDR3, as DNA: TGTGCCAGCAGCTCCCCAGGGACTAGCGGGAGAGAGACCCAGTACTTC.